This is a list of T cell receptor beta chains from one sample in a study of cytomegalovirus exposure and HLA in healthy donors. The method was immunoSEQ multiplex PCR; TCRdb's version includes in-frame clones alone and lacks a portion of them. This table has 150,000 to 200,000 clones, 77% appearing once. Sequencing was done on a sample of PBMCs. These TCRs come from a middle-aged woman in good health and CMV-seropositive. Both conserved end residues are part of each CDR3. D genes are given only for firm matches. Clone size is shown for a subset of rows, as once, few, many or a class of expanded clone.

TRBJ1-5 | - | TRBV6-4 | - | TGTGCCAGCCCAGGGGCAGGTCAGCCCCAGCATTTT | CASPGAGQPQHF
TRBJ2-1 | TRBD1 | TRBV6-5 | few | TGTGCCAGCAGTACCACAGGGGGGCCAAACAATGAGCAGTTCTTC | CASSTTGGPNNEQFF
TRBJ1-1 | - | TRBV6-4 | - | TGTGCCAGCAGTGCCACAGGGTATTCTGAAGCTTTCTTT | CASSATGYSEAFF
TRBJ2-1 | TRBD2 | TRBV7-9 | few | TGTGCCAGCAGCCAGGGACTAGCGGGGGGTCAGCAGTTCTTC | CASSQGLAGGQQFF
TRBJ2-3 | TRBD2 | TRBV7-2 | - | TGTGCCAGCAGCTTATCAGTAGCGGGGGGCACAGATACGCAGTATTTT | CASSLSVAGGTDTQYF
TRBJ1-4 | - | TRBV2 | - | TGTGCCAGCAGTTCGGGTGAAAAACTGTTTTTT | CASSSGEKLFF
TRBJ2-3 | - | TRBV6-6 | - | TGTGCCAGCAGGGAGAACACGGATACGCAGTATTTT | CASRENTDTQYF
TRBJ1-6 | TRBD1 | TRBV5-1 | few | TGCGCCAGCAGCTTGGCGGGACAGGGCATTTCACCCCTCCACTTT | CASSLAGQGISPLHF
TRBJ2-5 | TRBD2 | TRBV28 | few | TGTGCCAGCAGTTTTCGCGGGGGGGCCCGGGAGACCCAGTACTTC | CASSFRGGARETQYF
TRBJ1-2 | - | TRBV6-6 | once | TGTGCCAGCAGCACACGTGGAGATAACTATGGCTACACCTTC | CASSTRGDNYGYTF
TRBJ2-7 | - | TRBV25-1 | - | TGTGCCAGCAGTGACTCTCACAGAACCTCCTACGAGCAGTACTTC | CASSDSHRTSYEQYF
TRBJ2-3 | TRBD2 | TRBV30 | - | TGTGCCTGGCACCTAGCGGTTGGCACAGATACGCAGTATTTT | CAWHLAVGTDTQYF
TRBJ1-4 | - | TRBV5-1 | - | TGCGCCAGCAGGTCCCAGGGGTCAACTAATGAAAAACTGTTTTTT | CASRSQGSTNEKLFF
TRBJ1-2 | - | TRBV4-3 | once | TGCGCCAGCAGCCCTACCTACCAGGGGCACTATGGCTACACCTTC | CASSPTYQGHYGYTF
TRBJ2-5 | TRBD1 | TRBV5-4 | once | TGTGCCAGCAGGCTCCAGGGGGCTGGACAAGAGACCCAGTACTTC | CASRLQGAGQETQYF
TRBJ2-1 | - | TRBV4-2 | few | TGTGCCAGCAGCCAAGATGGAGGCGGGGGCCCGAGGAATGAGCAGTTCTTC | CASSQDGGGGPRNEQFF
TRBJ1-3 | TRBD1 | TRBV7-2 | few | TGTGCCAGCAGCTACCTAGGACAGGGAAGCTCTGGAAACACCATATATTTT | CASSYLGQGSSGNTIYF
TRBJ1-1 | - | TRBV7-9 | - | TGTGCCAGCAGCCCCCTGGACTGGAACACTGAAGCTTTCTTT | CASSPLDWNTEAFF
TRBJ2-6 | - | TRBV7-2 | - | TGTGCCAGCAGCTTCAAGGGGAACGCTGGGGCCAACGTCCTGACTTTC | CASSFKGNAGANVLTF
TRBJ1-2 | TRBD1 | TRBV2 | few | TGTGCCACTCACGACCCCGCCGGGACAGGGGGCAGTGGCTACACCTTC | CATHDPAGTGGSGYTF
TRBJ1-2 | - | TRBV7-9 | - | TGTGCCAGCAGCCCCCCGAAGGGGGCTAACTATGGCTACACCTTC | CASSPPKGANYGYTF
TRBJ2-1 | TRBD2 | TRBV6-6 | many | TGTGCCAGCAGTCTAGCGGTTGAGCAGTTCTTC | CASSLAVEQFF
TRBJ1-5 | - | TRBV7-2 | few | TGTGCCAGCAGCTTAGCGTCAGGGCTCAATCAGCCCCAGCATTTT | CASSLASGLNQPQHF
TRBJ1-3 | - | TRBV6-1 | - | TGTGCCAGCAGCCAACAGGGCACTGGAAACACCATATATTTT | CASSQQGTGNTIYF
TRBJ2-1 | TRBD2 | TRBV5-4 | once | TGTGCCACTTCGGGGGGAGGCGTAAATGAGCAGTTCTTC | CATSGGGVNEQFF
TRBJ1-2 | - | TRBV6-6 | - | TGTGCCAGCAGTCCCCAGGCAGGCCGAAGCTACACCTTC | CASSPQAGRSYTF
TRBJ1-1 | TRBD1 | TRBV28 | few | TGTGCCAGCAGAAACAGGGGGCTCACTGAAGCTTTCTTT | CASRNRGLTEAFF
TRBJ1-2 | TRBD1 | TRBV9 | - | TGTGCCAGCAGCGAGTTCCAGGGGGGCGAGCGGCGCTACACCTTC | CASSEFQGGERRYTF
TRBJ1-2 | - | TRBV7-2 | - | TGTGCCAGCAGCTTAATTGGCCAGAACTATGGCTACACCTTC | CASSLIGQNYGYTF
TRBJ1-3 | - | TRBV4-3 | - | TGCGCCAGCAGCCAAGTCGGCGGTACCGAATCTGGAAACACCATATATTTT | CASSQVGGTESGNTIYF
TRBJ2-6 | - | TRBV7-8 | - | TGTGCCAGCAGCTCGACACTCTCTGGGGCCAACGTCCTGACTTTC | CASSSTLSGANVLTF
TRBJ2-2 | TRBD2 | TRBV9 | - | TGTGCCAGCAGTTTAATGGGGGGGAAGGCCGGGGAGCTGTTTTTT | CASSLMGGKAGELFF
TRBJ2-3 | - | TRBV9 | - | TGTGCCAGCAGCGTAATCCCGGTCGTACCGGTAGATACGCAGTATTTT | CASSVIPVVPVDTQYF
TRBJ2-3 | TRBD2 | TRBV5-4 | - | TGTGCCAGCAGCTCCGGACTAGCGGGGGATACGCAGTATTTT | CASSSGLAGDTQYF
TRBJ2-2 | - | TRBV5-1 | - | TGCGCCAGCAGCTTGAGCGGGTCGGGCACCGGGGAGCTGTTTTTT | CASSLSGSGTGELFF
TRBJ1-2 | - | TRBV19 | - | TGTGCCAGTAGTATACAGGGTTCCATTAACTATGGCTACACCTTC | CASSIQGSINYGYTF
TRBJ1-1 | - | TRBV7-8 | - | TGTGCCAGCAGCTTAAGTAGTGAAGCTTTCTTT | CASSLSSEAFF
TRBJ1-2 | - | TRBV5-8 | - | TGTGCCAGCAGCCCTACGCGGGGGCCGGGCTATGGCTACACCTTC | CASSPTRGPGYGYTF
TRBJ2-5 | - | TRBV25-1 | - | TGTGCCAGCAGTTTAAGGCAGGGGCTTGGGCGGGGGTTGGAGACCCAGTACTTC | CASSLRQGLGRGLETQYF
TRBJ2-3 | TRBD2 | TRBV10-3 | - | TGTGCCATCAGCCGACTAGCGGGTACAGATACGCAGTATTTT | CAISRLAGTDTQYF
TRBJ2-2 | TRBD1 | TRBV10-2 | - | TGCGCCAGCAGTTCCGGGACAGCGAACACCGGGGAGCTGTTTTTT | CASSSGTANTGELFF
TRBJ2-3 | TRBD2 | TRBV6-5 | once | TGTGCCAGCAGTGGGGGGGGTGGTAGAGATACGCAGTATTTT | CASSGGGGRDTQYF
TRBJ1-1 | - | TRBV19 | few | TGTGCCAGTAGTCCATGGACAGCGAGTATGAACACTGAAGCTTTCTTT | CASSPWTASMNTEAFF
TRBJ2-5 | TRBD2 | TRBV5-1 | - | TGCGCCAGCAGCTTGGGCGGCCGGGGGGGCCTCGGAGAGACCCAGTACTTC | CASSLGGRGGLGETQYF
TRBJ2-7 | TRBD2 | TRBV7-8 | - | TGTGCCAGCAGCTTCCGGACTAGCGGTTACTACGAGCAGTACTTC | CASSFRTSGYYEQYF